The next 8 T cell receptor beta chains were all read from a single sample in a study of control samples from healthy donors and cancer patients. Libraries were prepared by immunoSEQ multiplex PCR; TCRdb keeps only in-frame clonotypes and omits some of them. The sample has 120,000 to 150,000 clones; about 85% are singletons. The material sequenced was blood. The receptor source for this set is a woman in her twenties or thirties in good health.

V usage is TRBV20-1 and J usage is TRBJ2-4, with 7 bases that match TRBD2. This CDR3 is 13 amino acids long. The V segment lost 3 bases and the J segment 15 bases; nucleotides outside the gene matches: 14. CDR1 DFQATT and CDR2 SNEGSKA come from the germline V gene (reference sequence). The CDR3 here is CSASPDGLGKWYF. In DNA, the CDR3 is TGCAGTGCTAGTCCTGACGGACTAGGTAAATGGTACTTC.

The chain uses TRBV5-1 and TRBJ2-1, with no clear D. The length of the CDR3 is 13 residues. The V gene's germline CDR1 is SGHRS and CDR2 YFSETQ. The V and J ends lost 1 base and 3 bases respectively, with 5 bases between them. The CDR3 sequence: CASSLRNYNEQFF. The CDR3 DNA reads TGCGCCAGCAGCTTGCGGAACTACAATGAGCAGTTCTTC.

The chain employs TRBV5-6 and TRBJ1-1; 7 bases are a match to TRBD1. This CDR3 comprises 12 residues. V dropped 0 bases and J dropped 11; count of bases not matched to a gene: 4. Germline assignment: CDR1 SGHDT and CDR2 YYEEEE. The CDR3 is CASSLGGQRAFF. CDR3 in DNA: TGTGCCAGCAGCTTGGGGGGACAGCGGGCTTTCTTT.

The chain links TRBV25-1 to TRBJ1-1; no firm D call. Germline loops: CDR1 MGHDK, CDR2 SYGVNS. CDR3 length: 14 amino acids. V was clipped by 3 bases and J by 1 base, with 9 bases between them. The CDR3 DNA reads as TGTGCCAGCAGTGACAGGCTGGCGAACACTGAAGCTTTCTTT. This encodes CASSDRLANTEAFF.

The CDR3 sequence is CASSQAGTRGGEQFF. DNA of the CDR3: TGTGCCAGCAGCCAAGCCGGGACTAGGGGCGGTGAGCAGTTCTTC. The chain joins TRBV4-2 to TRBJ2-1; 8 nucleotides line up with TRBD2. V shed 1 base, J shed 9 bases, and the junction held 8 bases outside the gene matches. The CDR3 loop spans 15 amino acids. Per germline, CDR1 LGHNA and CDR2 YNFKEQ.

The chain has TRBV30 and TRBJ2-1; 10 bases are a match to TRBD2. V lost 2 bases, J lost 9 bases, and 10 bases stayed unmatched. Germline-derived CDR1 and CDR2 are GTSNPN and SVGIG (reference sequence). CDR3 length: 15 residues. CDR3 DNA sequence: TGTGCCTGGAGTAAGGGGCTAGCGGGAGCGGGTGAGCAGTTCTTC. Its translation is CAWSKGLAGAGEQFF.

J is TRBJ2-3 and V is TRBV9; 8 nucleotides align to TRBD2. Unmatched junction bases numbered 17, after V lost 7 bases and J lost 1 base. This CDR3 has 18 residues. Germline CDR1 reads SGDLS; CDR2 reads YYNGEE. The CDR3 DNA sequence: TGTGCCAGCGCCACCGGGACTAGACCTTCTCTTGGCACAGATACGCAGTATTTT. It encodes CASATGTRPSLGTDTQYF.

The V call is TRBV20-1, the J call TRBJ2-7; D is unclear. V was cut by 4 bases and J by 7 bases, with 8 bases left in between. This CDR3 contains 10 residues. From germline, CDR1 is DFQATT and CDR2 SNEGSKA (reference sequence). The CDR3 reads CSATFKEQYF. In DNA form, the CDR3 reads TGCAGTGCTACGTTTAAAGAGCAGTACTTC.